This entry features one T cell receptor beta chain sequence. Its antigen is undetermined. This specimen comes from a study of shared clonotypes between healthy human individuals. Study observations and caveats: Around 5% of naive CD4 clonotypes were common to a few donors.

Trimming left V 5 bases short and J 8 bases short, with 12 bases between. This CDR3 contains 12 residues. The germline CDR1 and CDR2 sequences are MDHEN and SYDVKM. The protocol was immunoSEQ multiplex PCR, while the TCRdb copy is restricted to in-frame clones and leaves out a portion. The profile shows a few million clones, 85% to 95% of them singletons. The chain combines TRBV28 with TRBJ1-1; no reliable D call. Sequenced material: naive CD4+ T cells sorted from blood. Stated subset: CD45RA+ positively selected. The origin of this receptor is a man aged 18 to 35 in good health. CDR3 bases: TGTGCCAGCAGTGGAGTCAGGCTCGAAGCTTTCTTT. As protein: CASSGVRLEAFF.